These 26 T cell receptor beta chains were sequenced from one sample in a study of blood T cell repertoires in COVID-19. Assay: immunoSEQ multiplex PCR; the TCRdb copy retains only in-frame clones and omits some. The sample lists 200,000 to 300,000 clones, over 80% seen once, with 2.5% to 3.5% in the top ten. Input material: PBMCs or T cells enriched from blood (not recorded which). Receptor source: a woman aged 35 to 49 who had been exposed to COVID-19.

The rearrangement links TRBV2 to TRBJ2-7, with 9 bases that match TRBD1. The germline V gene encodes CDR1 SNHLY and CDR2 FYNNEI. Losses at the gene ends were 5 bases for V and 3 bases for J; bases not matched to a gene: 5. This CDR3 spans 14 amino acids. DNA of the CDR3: TGTGCCAGCAGTACCGGGACAGGGTACTACGAGCAGTACTTC. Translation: CASSTGTGYYEQYF.

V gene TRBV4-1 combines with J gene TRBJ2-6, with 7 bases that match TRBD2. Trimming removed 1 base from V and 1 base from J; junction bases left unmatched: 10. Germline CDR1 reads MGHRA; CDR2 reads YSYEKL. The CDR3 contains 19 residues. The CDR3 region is CASSQGLNRGGSGANVLTF. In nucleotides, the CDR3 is TGCGCCAGCAGCCAAGGGTTAAATCGGGGAGGGTCTGGGGCCAACGTCCTGACTTTC.

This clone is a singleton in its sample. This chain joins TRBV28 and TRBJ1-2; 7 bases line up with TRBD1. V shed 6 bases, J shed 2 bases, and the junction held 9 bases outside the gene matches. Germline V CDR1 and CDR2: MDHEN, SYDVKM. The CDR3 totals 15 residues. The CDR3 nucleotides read TGTGCCAGCAGCGCCGGGACAGCAATAAACTATGGCTACACCTTC. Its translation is CASSAGTAINYGYTF.

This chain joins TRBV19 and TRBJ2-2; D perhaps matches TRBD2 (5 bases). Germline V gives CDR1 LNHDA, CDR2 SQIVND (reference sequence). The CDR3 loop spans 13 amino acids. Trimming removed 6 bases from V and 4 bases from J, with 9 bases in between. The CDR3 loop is CASRGRSTGELFF. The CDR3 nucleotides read TGTGCCAGTAGGGGGAGAAGCACCGGGGAGCTGTTTTTT.

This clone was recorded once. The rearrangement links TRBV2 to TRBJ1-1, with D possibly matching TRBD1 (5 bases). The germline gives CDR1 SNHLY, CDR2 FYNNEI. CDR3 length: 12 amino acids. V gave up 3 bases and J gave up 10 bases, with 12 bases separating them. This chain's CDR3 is CASSDMGGRAFF. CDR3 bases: TGTGCCAGCAGTGATATGGGGGGGAGAGCTTTCTTT.

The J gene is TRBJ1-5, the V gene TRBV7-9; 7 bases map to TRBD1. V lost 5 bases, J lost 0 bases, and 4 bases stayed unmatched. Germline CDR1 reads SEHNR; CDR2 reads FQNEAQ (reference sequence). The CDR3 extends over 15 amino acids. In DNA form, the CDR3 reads TGTGCCAGCAGCCAGACAGGGAATAGCAATCAGCCCCAGCATTTT. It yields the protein CASSQTGNSNQPQHF.

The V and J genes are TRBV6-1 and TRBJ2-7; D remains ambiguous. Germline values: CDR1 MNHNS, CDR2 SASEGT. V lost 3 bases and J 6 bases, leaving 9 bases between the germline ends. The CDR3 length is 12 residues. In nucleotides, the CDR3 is TGTGCCAGCAGTGATGCAGGCTCCGAGCAGTACTTC. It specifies CASSDAGSEQYF.

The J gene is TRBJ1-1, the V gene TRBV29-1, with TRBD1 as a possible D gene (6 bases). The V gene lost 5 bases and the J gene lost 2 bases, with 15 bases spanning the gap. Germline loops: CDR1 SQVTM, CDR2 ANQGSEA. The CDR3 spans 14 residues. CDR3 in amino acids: CSVTAGGPNTEAFF. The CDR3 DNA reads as TGCAGCGTTACGGCGGGGGGCCCAAACACTGAAGCTTTCTTT.

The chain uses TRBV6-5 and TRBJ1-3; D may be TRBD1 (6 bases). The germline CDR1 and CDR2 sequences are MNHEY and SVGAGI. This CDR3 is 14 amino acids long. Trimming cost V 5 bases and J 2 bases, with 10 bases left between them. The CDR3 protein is CASSTPGAGNTIYF. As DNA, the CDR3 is TGTGCCAGCAGTACCCCAGGGGCTGGAAACACCATATATTTT.

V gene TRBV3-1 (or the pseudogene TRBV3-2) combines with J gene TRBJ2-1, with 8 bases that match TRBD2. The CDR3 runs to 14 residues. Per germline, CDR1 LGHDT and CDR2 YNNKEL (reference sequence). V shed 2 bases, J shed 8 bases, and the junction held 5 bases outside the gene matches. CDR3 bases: TGTGCCAGCAGCCAACGGGGGGGGGACGATGAGCAGTTCTTC. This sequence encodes CASSQRGGDDEQFF.

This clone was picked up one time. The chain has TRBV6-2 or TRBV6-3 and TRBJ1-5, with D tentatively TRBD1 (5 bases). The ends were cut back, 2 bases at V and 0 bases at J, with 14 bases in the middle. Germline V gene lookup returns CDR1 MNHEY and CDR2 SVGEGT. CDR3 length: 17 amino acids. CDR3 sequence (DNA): TGTGCCAGCAGTTACCTGACAGCGCACTATAGCAATCAGCCCCAGCATTTT. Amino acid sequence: CASSYLTAHYSNQPQHF.

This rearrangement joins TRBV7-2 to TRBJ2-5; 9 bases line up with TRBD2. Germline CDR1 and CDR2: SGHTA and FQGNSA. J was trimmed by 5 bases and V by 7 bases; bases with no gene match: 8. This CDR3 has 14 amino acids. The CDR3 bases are TGTGCCAGCACCGGGACTAGCCTTCGTGAGACCCAGTACTTC. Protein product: CASTGTSLRETQYF.

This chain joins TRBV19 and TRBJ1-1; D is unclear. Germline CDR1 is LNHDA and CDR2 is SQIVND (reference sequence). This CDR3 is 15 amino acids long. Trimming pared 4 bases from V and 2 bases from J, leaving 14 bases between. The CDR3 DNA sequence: TGTGCCAGTAGTAGGGGAGGGCTAGGTAACACTGAAGCTTTCTTT. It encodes CASSRGGLGNTEAFF.

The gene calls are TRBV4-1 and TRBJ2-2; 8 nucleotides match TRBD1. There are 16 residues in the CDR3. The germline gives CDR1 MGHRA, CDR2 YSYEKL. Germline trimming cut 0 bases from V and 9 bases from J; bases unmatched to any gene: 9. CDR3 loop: CASSQEAGQGNRELFF. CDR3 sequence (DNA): TGCGCCAGCAGCCAAGAAGCTGGACAGGGTAATCGGGAGCTGTTTTTT.

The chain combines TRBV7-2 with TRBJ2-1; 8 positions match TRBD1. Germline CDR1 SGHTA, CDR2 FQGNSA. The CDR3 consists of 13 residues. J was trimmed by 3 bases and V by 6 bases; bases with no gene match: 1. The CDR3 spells CASRDRVYNEQFF. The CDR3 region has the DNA TGTGCCAGCAGGGACAGGGTCTACAATGAGCAGTTCTTC.

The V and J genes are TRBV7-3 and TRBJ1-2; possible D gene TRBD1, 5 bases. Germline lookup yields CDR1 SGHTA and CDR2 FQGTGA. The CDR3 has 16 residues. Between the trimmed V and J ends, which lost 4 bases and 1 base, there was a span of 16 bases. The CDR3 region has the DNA TGTGCCAGCAGCTCGTGGACACTACTGAATAACTATGGCTACACCTTC. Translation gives CASSSWTLLNNYGYTF.

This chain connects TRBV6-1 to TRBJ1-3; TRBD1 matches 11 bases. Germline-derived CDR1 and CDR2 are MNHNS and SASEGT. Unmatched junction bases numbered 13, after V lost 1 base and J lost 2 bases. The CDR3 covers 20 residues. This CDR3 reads CASSEDVLLWGQGAGNTIYF. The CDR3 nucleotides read TGTGCCAGCAGTGAAGACGTACTCTTGTGGGGACAGGGGGCTGGAAACACCATATATTTT.

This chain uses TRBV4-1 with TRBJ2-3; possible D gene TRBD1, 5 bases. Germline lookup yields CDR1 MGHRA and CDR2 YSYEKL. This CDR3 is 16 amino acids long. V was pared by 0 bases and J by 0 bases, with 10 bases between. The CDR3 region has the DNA TGCGCCAGCAGCCAAGATAAGACAGACAGCACAGATACGCAGTATTTT. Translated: CASSQDKTDSTDTQYF.

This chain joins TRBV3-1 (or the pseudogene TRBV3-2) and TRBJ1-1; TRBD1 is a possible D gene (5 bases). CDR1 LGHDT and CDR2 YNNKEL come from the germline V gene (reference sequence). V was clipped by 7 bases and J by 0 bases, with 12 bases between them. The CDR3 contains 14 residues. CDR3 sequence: CASTQRGVNTEAFF. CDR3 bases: TGTGCCAGCACCCAGCGGGGGGTGAACACTGAAGCTTTCTTT.

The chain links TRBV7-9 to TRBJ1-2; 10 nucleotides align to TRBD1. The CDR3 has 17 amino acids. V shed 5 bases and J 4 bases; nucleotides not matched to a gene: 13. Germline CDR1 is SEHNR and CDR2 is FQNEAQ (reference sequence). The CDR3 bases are TGTGCCAGCAGCCCACGACAGGGGGCCATTTTGAGCTATGGCTACACCTTC. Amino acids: CASSPRQGAILSYGYTF.

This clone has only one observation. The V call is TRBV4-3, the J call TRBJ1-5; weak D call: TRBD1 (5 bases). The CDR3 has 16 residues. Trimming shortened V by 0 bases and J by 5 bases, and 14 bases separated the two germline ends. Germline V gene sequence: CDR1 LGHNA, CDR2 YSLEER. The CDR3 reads CASSQDRIRVHQPQHF. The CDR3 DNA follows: TGCGCCAGCAGCCAAGATCGGATCAGGGTTCATCAGCCCCAGCATTTT.

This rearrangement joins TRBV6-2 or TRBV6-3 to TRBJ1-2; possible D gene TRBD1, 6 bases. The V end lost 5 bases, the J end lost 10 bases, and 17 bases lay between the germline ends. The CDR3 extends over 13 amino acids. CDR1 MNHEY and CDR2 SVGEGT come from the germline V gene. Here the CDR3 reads CASSRWQGNDYTF. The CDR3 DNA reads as TGTGCCAGCAGTAGATGGCAGGGGAATGACTACACCTTC.

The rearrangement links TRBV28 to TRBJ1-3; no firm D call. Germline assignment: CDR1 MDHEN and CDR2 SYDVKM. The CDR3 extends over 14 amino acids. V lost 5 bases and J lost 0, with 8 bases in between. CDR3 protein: CASSPLGSGNTIYF. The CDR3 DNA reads TGTGCCAGCAGTCCCCTAGGCTCTGGAAACACCATATATTTT.

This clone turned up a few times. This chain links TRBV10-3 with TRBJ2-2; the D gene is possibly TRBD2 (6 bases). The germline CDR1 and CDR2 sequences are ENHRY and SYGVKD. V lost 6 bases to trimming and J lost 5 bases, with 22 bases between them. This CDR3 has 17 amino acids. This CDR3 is CAIRDAGTPPSTGELFF. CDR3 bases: TGTGCCATCAGAGATGCCGGGACTCCCCCGAGTACCGGGGAGCTGTTTTTT.

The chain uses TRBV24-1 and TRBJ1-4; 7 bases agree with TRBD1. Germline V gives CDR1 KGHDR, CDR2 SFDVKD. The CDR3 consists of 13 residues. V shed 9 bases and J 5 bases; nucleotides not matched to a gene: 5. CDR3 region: CATPGQINEKLFF. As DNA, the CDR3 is TGTGCCACCCCGGGACAGATCAATGAAAAACTGTTTTTT.

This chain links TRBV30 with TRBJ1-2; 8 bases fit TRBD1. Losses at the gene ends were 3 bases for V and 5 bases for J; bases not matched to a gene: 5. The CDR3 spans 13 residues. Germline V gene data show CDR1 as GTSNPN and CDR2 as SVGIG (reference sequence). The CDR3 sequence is CAWRDRANYGYTF. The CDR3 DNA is TGTGCCTGGAGGGACAGGGCCAATTATGGCTACACCTTC.